This T cell receptor (beta chain) was obtained from a study of Graves' ophthalmopathy and Graves' hyperthyroidism listed by TCRdb under 2018. In the study overall: Peripheral blood samples were taken at the time of initial diagnosis, before any treatment was given. TCR beta repertoire signatures were used to distinguish Graves' ophthalmopathy from Graves' hyperthyroidism and to predict progression to ophthalmopathy. In total, approximately 130 blood samples were TCR-sequenced: some 43 ophthalmopathy, 75 hyperthyroidism and roughly 17 hyperthyroidism-to-ophthalmopathy patients. To explore V-J signatures distinguishing ophthalmopathy from hyperthyroidism, a discovery set of 100 patients (about 44 ophthalmopathy, roughly 60 stable hyperthyroidism) was enrolled. The independent validation cohort included about 20 hyperthyroidism patients plus 17 patients who later progressed from hyperthyroidism to ophthalmopathy. In several hyperthyroidism patients, the T-cell repertoires found in thyroid tissue were compared with those found in blood. After sampling, hyperthyroidism patients received methimazole starting at 30 mg daily, and ophthalmopathy patients received high-dose intravenous methylprednisolone. The approximately 90 discovery patients were divided at random into training and test sets in a 7:3 ratio. The investigation overall reported the following: Most of the expanded thyroid clonotypes with a frequency above 0.001 were also detected in blood, and it was suggested that the thyroid immune response may be reflected by blood repertoires. Ophthalmopathy was separated from stable hyperthyroidism by the 13-signature model with around 89% sensitivity and around 81% specificity in cross-validation and with 80%/75% in the test set. Sample size was not predetermined statistically, and investigators were not blinded to group allocation. In validation, the model predicted ophthalmopathy progression with about 70% sensitivity and 72.22% specificity; roughly eleven predicted patients were CT-confirmed with GO in a median of around 6 months.

For repertoire sequencing, TCR beta CDR3 regions were amplified from RNA transcripts. The first round was an RT-PCR using HTBI primers with the Qiagen OneStep RT-PCR kit, and this first round was followed by a second-round multiplex PCR, then size selection and purification. Libraries were sequenced on an Illumina HiSeq2000 using paired-end 100 bp reads. The authors' pipeline ran thus. SOAPnuke was used to process the reads, removing any read that contained adapters or uncalled bases, had a mean Phred below 15, or lacked an exact match to the constant primer or identifier. COPE v1.2.5 was used to merge the high-quality paired reads. Clonotypes were defined as unique nucleotide sequences and were aligned to IMGT TRB V, D and J references using MiTCR v1.1. The analysis was limited to V-J combinations with a frequency above 0.0001, which together covered more than 99% of repertoires. For each V-J combination, a TCR clonal expansion and chaos score was defined as F50 clonal expansion divided by the chaos observed in the TCRdist matrix. Features were reduced by Welch's t-statistics and random forest to roughly 14 V-J combinations, which fed a naive Bayes classifier. The Morisita-Horn index was used to measure how similar the thyroid and blood repertoires were. TCRdb reprocessed the public reads (quality trimming at Q25 with fastp, clone calling with MiXCR) and kept in-frame beta chains. All rows with the same CDR3 protein become a single entry with the most common DNA and genes. Here the V and J calls rest on TCRdb's processing, not on the authors' analysis. The sample records roughly 400,000 distinct CDR3 sequences, approximately 15% of which are singletons. The ten biggest clones cover roughly 7% of the sample.

CDR1 SGHVS and CDR2 FQNEAQ were looked up in the germline V gene. The CDR3, cysteine through phenylalanine, is 15 amino acids long. Of all the DNA, just the CDR3 is kept, 45 bases in frame from base 1. V gives up 2 bases and J gives up 6 bases, and the segment between their germline ends measures 11 bases. Hyperthyroidism was considered stable if no progression to ophthalmopathy occurred within 18 months of follow-up. The hyperthyroidism patients were 18 to 65 years old and newly diagnosed, with a disease duration of less than 2 months. Patients with other autoimmune diseases, uncontrolled infections, pregnancy or lactation were excluded from the study. Diagnosis was based on clinical symptoms, serum thyroxine, TRAb, thyroid ultrasound and orbital computed tomography. PBMCs were isolated from 8 to 10 ml of fresh peripheral blood by Ficoll-Paque density gradient centrifugation. Trizol reagent was used to extract the total RNA, and its quality was then checked on an Agilent 2100 Bioanalyzer.

This clonotype occurred many times. It has no known antigen specificity. Base qualities are missing; no much larger clone stands one base away. The source of this sequence is a woman aged 18 to 35 with stable Graves' hyperthyroidism. Donor details come from another sample of the same person, matched by shared clones. The chain employs TRBV7-8 and TRBJ1-6, with the D gene not clear enough to name. The sample comprised peripheral blood. CDR3 protein: CASSLRSQLNSPLHF. The DNA reads TGTGCCAGCAGCTTAAGGTCTCAGCTTAATTCACCCCTCCACTTT. This CDR3, with the reference TRBV7-8 and TRBJ1-6 proteins standing in past its ends, gives the full variable domain GAGVSQSPRYKVAKRGQDVALRCDPISGHVSLFWYQQALGQGPEFLTYFQNEAQLDKSGLPSDRFFAERPEGSVSTLKIQRTQQEDSAVYLCASSLRSQLNSPLHFGNGTRLTVT.